This T cell receptor (beta chain) was recorded in a study of cytomegalovirus exposure and HLA in healthy donors (dated by TCRdb to the late 2010s). Regarding the complete study: An earlier analysis of some 500 of the donors reported 250 to 300 Gb of sequence data and 120 million or so unique TCR beta sequences from some 180 million T cells. Among a few hundred genotyped donors of the cohort, an average of around 240,000 unique TCR beta nucleotide sequences were sequenced per donor, around 18% of them non-productive. Every discovery cohort repertoire had been produced on one sequencing platform. A separate validation cohort of approximately 120 different subjects was used in addition to the 666-subject first cohort. High-throughput TCR immunosequencing, statistical association of individual TCRs with disease status, and machine learning were combined to predict cytomegalovirus infection status. The aim of the study was to test whether cataloging public T cell receptors could identify signatures of past pathogen exposure. Approximately 310 gigabases of sequencing data and some 85 million unique TCR sequences were included in an early release covering 550 to 800 HLA-typed donors. An earlier analysis of approximately 500 of the donors applied high-throughput TCR beta sequencing to assess whether each TCR beta V gene segment acted as functional or pseudogenic. HLA typing included class I and class II loci at four-digit resolution. Typing coverage differed by locus: A, B, C, DRB1 and DQB1 were typed in roughly 620-640 donors, DQA1 in about 560, DPA1 in 600 to 610, and DPB1 in 472. The genetic ancestry cluster associated with self-reported Caucasian donors included 70% to 85% of the 398 genotyped donors. A later analysis re-examined previously published TCR beta repertoires from more than 550 donors and added high-resolution HLA genotyping to investigate patterns of TCR occurrence. A later genetic analysis used genome-wide SNP genotypes for 398 of the 666 donors, treating that subset as a discovery cohort. About five DR-DQ haplotypes were handled as single units for association and clustering, since linkage in the cohort was strong. In the later analysis, no new phenotypic data were used to find candidate immune exposures; instead, reliance was placed on TCR beta sequences and their occurrence across donors. Donor age, sex, ethnicity and CMV serostatus were compiled together with the repertoire data. The study profiled the T cell repertoires of 500 to 800 subjects by immunosequencing and related them to cytomegalovirus serostatus.

About this clone itself: The antigen it binds to is not known. Base qualities were left out, and no much larger clone turns up one base away.

The cohort comprised 550 to 700 healthy bone marrow donors. At the time of sampling, all cohort members were nominally healthy, though unrecorded immune exposures were likely present. The donor tested CMV seronegative and was one of the 352 seronegative cohort members. A peripheral blood sample was collected from each donor, and TCR beta sequencing was performed on peripheral blood mononuclear cells. The Qiagen DNeasy Blood Extraction Kit was used to extract genomic DNA from the blood cell samples. The germline V gene supplies CDR1 KGHSH and CDR2 LQKENI. At the junction V is shortened by 1 base and J by 5 bases, with 8 bases in between. The CDR3 goes from the cysteine to the phenylalanine over 13 residues. Only the CDR3 portion is preserved as DNA: 39 bases, with reading frame beginning at the first base. Study-level results and caveats: Several of the top co-occurrence clusters appeared to be linked to parvovirus B19, influenza, CMV and Epstein-Barr virus, according to a later analysis. A later genetic analysis associated a missense DCLRE1C variant with V-gene and J-gene trimming of TCR beta chains, and an independent cohort replicated the association. Specific HLA alleles were associated with over 15,000 TCR beta sequences at a false discovery rate of 0.05 in a later analysis. The 87-base-pair reads could not distinguish some IMGT-functional V segments, including TRBV6-2 and TRBV6-3, so those segments were excluded. In the study, approximately 160 TCR beta chains were listed as associated with cytomegalovirus. Because counts were too low, approximately 15 rarely observed V segments, including chromosome 9 orphons, were excluded from the earlier analysis of under 650 of the donors. Most TCR sequences were seen in very few donors, while some public TCRs were found in many individuals. Assigning TCR associations to individual alleles was difficult when HLA alleles, especially DR and DQ, strongly co-occurred. According to the authors, the approach could potentially be generalized to other disease states and immunological phenotypes. The cohort was sequenced for TCR beta chains only, and without alpha or paired-chain data the features that could be detected were limited. In a later analysis, most CMV-associated TCR beta chains were found to appear HLA-restricted, with HLA associations seemingly driven largely by CMV exposure. Because some donors lacked HLA typing at each locus, the association tests relied only on the typed subset. Cytomegalovirus status was reported to be diagnosed by the classifier with high specificity and sensitivity in both the original and validation cohorts. Correlated functional status among segregating V segments might be attributable to linkage disequilibrium, but an unknown experimental factor could not be ruled out. A further reported finding was that TCR beta sequences accurately predicted the HLA-A and HLA-B alleles for most subjects in the first cohort. In an earlier analysis of some 500 of the donors, most TCR beta V segments were observed in productive rearrangements about 87% or about 30% of the time, broadly matching IMGT annotations. Immune exposure information for the cohort was limited to CMV serostatus. According to a later genetic analysis, donors in an Asian-associated ancestry cluster had fewer N-insertions in productive TCRs than the roughly 670-donor mean. The sequencing pipeline was judged likely to have produced a cluster of highly shared sequence variants as a technical artifact. The presence/absence analyses assumed that sequencing depth was roughly uniform across donors, and that assumption may not be true. A few of the identified cytomegalovirus-associated TCR beta chains were confirmed in vitro to be specific for cytomegalovirus antigens. A later analysis found that TCR association rates varied across HLA loci, with DRB1 alleles showing the most associated TCRs and HLA-C alleles the fewest. Compared with equally common non-associated chains, HLA-associated TCR beta chains in a later analysis were more clonally expanded and had lower generation probabilities.

Library preparation employed the immunoSEQ multiplex PCR assay. For the multiplex PCR, a mixture combining 60 forward primers for TCR Vbeta segments and 13 reverse primers for TCR Jbeta segments was used. Amplification of the CDR3 region of rearranged TCR beta genes was performed with a multiplex PCR assay on genomic DNA. The amplified TCR beta libraries were sequenced on the Illumina HiSeq System as 87-base-pair reads. As for the original processing: In a later analysis, around 80 million unique TCR beta chains were counted across the roughly 700 repertoires, and approximately 11 million of these chains were shared by at least two donors. Raw reads were error-corrected and collapsed into unique sequences by a nearest-neighbor algorithm in which closely related sequences were merged to remove PCR and sequencing errors. Alignment of CDR3 sequences to IMGT reference sequences was used to assign V, D and J gene segments. Each retained sequence needed at least a six-nucleotide match to both a V gene segment and a J gene segment. Rearrangements were called productive when the CDR3 lacked stop codons and stayed in frame with V and J; all others were non-productive. CDR3 was defined according to IMGT convention as the region running from the second conserved V-encoded cysteine to the conserved J-encoded phenylalanine. Sequences without an unambiguous match to a single V gene segment were excluded from the earlier analysis of about 640 of the donors. In an earlier analysis of around 590 of the donors, a V segment was called functional when productive rearrangements were above 56.7%, and segregating when the standard deviation between donors exceeded 5%. A statistical classification framework was developed to diagnose cytomegalovirus status using the catalog of TCR beta chain sequences. In a later analysis, TCR nucleotide sequences were compared against IMGT/GENE-DB human TR gene sequences so that V and J genes could be assigned. Using the TCRdist pipeline, a later analysis assigned CDR3 sequences along with most-parsimonious VDJ recombination scenarios. In a later analysis, every TCR beta chain was defined by the combination of its CDR3 amino acid sequence and its V-gene family, and reads without a unique V-gene family were dropped. As a way to deal with suspected cross-contamination and a sequencing artifact, a later analysis dropped approximately 570 nucleotide sequences that were highly shared and had low generation probability. In a later analysis, a clonal expansion index for each public chain was calculated from normalized within-repertoire ranks of inferred template counts. In a later analysis, generation probabilities were computed with a VDJ recombination model fitted to out-of-frame rearrangements, and the resulting probabilities were checked against IGoR. Hypergeometric tests were used in a later analysis to score TCR-TCR, TCR-HLA and TCR-CMV co-occurrence, with a repertoire-size bias correction applied to the TCR pairs. In a later analysis, false discovery rates were estimated by permuting HLA or CMV assignments 20 times. A later analysis grouped co-occurring TCRs with DBSCAN, adding TCRdist sequence similarity when clustering within HLA-allele-positive subsets. For co-occurrence clustering, repertoires with fewer than 30,000 or more than 120,000 public chains were excluded, along with roughly five repertoires with anomalous nucleotide sharing. In TCRdb, the immuneACCESS table is reduced to in-frame sequences with V and J assigned. These tables do not hold every clone; where another copy was compared, an unresolved V gene accounts for under half, and the others remain unexplained. The V and J calls and clone size were taken over from that table, and D and trimming were inferred from the DNA. In this sample the table shows some 140,000 clones, roughly three quarters of which occur a single time. The top ten clones comprise over 2% of the sample.

Sequenced material: PBMCs. The V and J genes are TRBV18 and TRBJ2-5; the D segment cannot be called with confidence. The sequence was obtained from a man aged 25-45 years in good health and CMV-seronegative. The nucleotides are TGTGCCAGCTCACCACTCCCCATGGAGACCCAGTACTTC. Translated, it reads CASSPLPMETQYF.